These T cell receptor beta chains were read from a single sample in a study of cytomegalovirus exposure and HLA in healthy donors. Some clones are missing from TCRdb's copy, which holds only in-frame ones; the method was immunoSEQ multiplex PCR. The table shows some 140,000 clones, with 65% to 80% occurring only once. Sequencing was performed on PBMCs. Source of these receptors: a male donor in good health and CMV-seropositive. Both conserved end residues are part of each CDR3. D genes are given only for firm matches. Clone size is shown for a subset of rows, as once, few, many or a class of expanded clone.

clone_size	v_call	j_call	d_call	cdr3_aa	cdr3_nt
-	TRBV7-9	TRBJ1-4	-	CASSRRGGLANEKLFF	TGTGCCAGCAGCCGCCGGGGGGGGCTGGCTAATGAAAAACTGTTTTTT
-	TRBV14	TRBJ1-5	-	CASSQIRGKKGPVYSNQPQHF	TGTGCCAGCAGCCAAATACGGGGAAAAAAAGGGCCCGTTTATAGCAATCAGCCCCAGCATTTT
-	TRBV6-5	TRBJ1-2	TRBD1	CASSYSGQGLLYGYTF	TGTGCCAGCAGTTACTCCGGACAGGGTCTTCTCTATGGCTACACCTTC
-	TRBV15	TRBJ2-1	TRBD1	CATSMGDRGSYNEQFF	TGTGCCACCAGCATGGGGGACAGGGGCTCCTACAATGAGCAGTTCTTC
-	TRBV15	TRBJ2-7	TRBD2	CATRTAGGTYEQYF	TGTGCCACCAGAACGGCGGGGGGGACCTACGAGCAGTACTTC
-	TRBV7-3	TRBJ1-4	-	CASSSRGWQGPYATNEKLFF	TGTGCCAGCAGCTCAAGGGGGTGGCAGGGACCTTATGCAACTAATGAAAAACTGTTTTTT
-	TRBV7-6	TRBJ2-2	-	CASSLVPLADANTGELFF	TGTGCCAGCAGCTTAGTCCCCTTAGCGGATGCGAACACCGGGGAGCTGTTTTTT
-	TRBV28	TRBJ2-7	-	CASSLSGYEQYF	TGTGCCAGCAGTTTATCAGGGTACGAGCAGTACTTC
-	TRBV4-2	TRBJ2-7	TRBD1	CASSQDGTGNIYEQYF	TGTGCCAGCAGCCAAGATGGGACAGGGAACATCTACGAGCAGTACTTC
-	TRBV27	TRBJ1-2	-	CASSLGRQVYGYTF	TGTGCCAGCAGTTTAGGTCGACAGGTCTATGGCTACACCTTC
-	TRBV7-9	TRBJ1-5	TRBD1	CASSRTGKNQPQHF	TGTGCCAGCAGCCGGACAGGGAAAAATCAGCCCCAGCATTTT
once	TRBV11-2	TRBJ2-7	-	CASSGGSYEQYF	TGTGCCAGCAGTGGGGGGAGCTACGAGCAGTACTTC
-	TRBV6-6	TRBJ2-2	-	CASRGTRANTGELFF	TGTGCCAGCAGGGGGACACGGGCGAACACCGGGGAGCTGTTTTTT
few	TRBV5-6	TRBJ2-7	TRBD2	CASSVTGGRTYEQYF	TGTGCCAGCAGCGTGACTGGCGGGAGAACTTACGAGCAGTACTTC
-	TRBV19	TRBJ1-5	TRBD1	CASNRGEGNQPQHF	TGTGCCAGTAACAGGGGTGAAGGCAATCAGCCCCAGCATTTT
-	TRBV27	TRBJ2-3	TRBD1	CASSADRGGNTQYF	TGTGCCAGCAGTGCGGACAGGGGGGGAAATACGCAGTATTTT
few	TRBV27	TRBJ2-1	-	CASALRPSGYYNEQFF	TGTGCCAGCGCCCTCCGGCCCTCGGGGTACTACAATGAGCAGTTCTTC
-	TRBV18	TRBJ2-5	-	CASSPPVGRRFYETQYF	TGTGCCAGCTCACCACCGGTCGGCAGGAGGTTTTACGAGACCCAGTACTTC
-	TRBV6-5	TRBJ1-2	-	CASSYIPPGGVGYTF	TGTGCCAGCAGTTACATACCGCCAGGAGGGGTTGGCTACACCTTC
-	TRBV7-3	TRBJ2-7	-	CASSELQGYEQYF	TGTGCCAGCAGCGAGTTACAGGGCTACGAGCAGTACTTC
-	TRBV2	TRBJ1-1	-	CASSPILTEAFF	TGTGCCAGCAGCCCTATCCTCACTGAAGCTTTCTTT
once	TRBV15	TRBJ2-3	TRBD2	CATSRDFGTSGWGTDTQYF	TGTGCCACCAGCAGAGATTTCGGGACTAGCGGGTGGGGAACAGATACGCAGTATTTT
-	TRBV19	TRBJ1-4	TRBD1	CASRKTGGTNEKLFF	TGTGCCAGTAGGAAGACAGGGGGAACTAATGAAAAACTGTTTTTT
-	TRBV2	TRBJ2-2	TRBD2	CASSELPSGGAGAGELFF	TGTGCCAGCAGTGAATTGCCTAGCGGGGGGGCCGGAGCCGGGGAGCTGTTTTTT
-	TRBV25-1	TRBJ2-5	TRBD1	CASSAGTGPGETQYF	TGTGCCAGCAGTGCCGGGACAGGGCCAGGCGAGACCCAGTACTTC
once	TRBV6-5	TRBJ2-7	TRBD2	CASRGGEEQYF	TGTGCCTCAAGGGGAGGGGAAGAGCAGTACTTC
once	TRBV2	TRBJ1-2	-	CASNSPPKGYTF	TGTGCCAGCAATTCCCCTCCTAAGGGCTACACCTTC
-	TRBV2	TRBJ2-5	-	CASRTDNFVETQYF	TGTGCCAGCAGGACGGACAACTTCGTCGAGACCCAGTACTTC
few	TRBV14	TRBJ2-1	TRBD1	CASSQDRGTRNEQFF	TGTGCCAGCAGCCAAGACAGGGGGACACGCAATGAGCAGTTCTTC
-	TRBV6-5	TRBJ2-7	TRBD2	CASRAQVSGTYEQYF	TGTGCCAGCAGAGCCCAGGTGAGCGGGACCTACGAGCAGTACTTC
-	TRBV5-6	TRBJ2-7	-	CASSLQGSYEQYF	TGTGCCAGCAGCTTACAGGGCTCCTACGAGCAGTACTTC
-	TRBV29-1	TRBJ2-7	-	CSVAGLLEIHEQYF	TGCAGCGTGGCAGGATTACTAGAAATCCACGAGCAGTACTTC
-	TRBV7-9	TRBJ1-2	-	CASSAQGEGYTF	TGTGCCAGCAGCGCCCAAGGAGAGGGCTACACCTTC
few	TRBV6-5	TRBJ2-4	TRBD1	CASSPYRGDIQYF	TGTGCCAGCAGTCCCTACAGGGGGGACATTCAGTACTTC
-	TRBV4-3	TRBJ1-2	-	CASSQDASVGYGYTF	TGCGCCAGCAGCCAAGATGCGAGCGTCGGATATGGCTACACCTTC
-	TRBV7-9	TRBJ1-2	TRBD1	CASSFTGDEGGYTF	TGTGCCAGCAGCTTTACAGGGGACGAGGGTGGCTACACCTTC
once	TRBV4-1	TRBJ1-2	-	CASSQDGGANYGYTF	TGCGCCAGCAGCCAAGACGGAGGAGCTAACTATGGCTACACCTTC
-	TRBV5-4	TRBJ2-2	TRBD2	CASSLVTSGNTGELFF	TGTGCCAGCAGCTTGGTAACTAGCGGGAACACCGGGGAGCTGTTTTTT
-	TRBV5-1	TRBJ2-1	-	CASSSGANREHEQFF	TGCGCCAGCAGCTCCGGAGCCAACAGGGAACATGAGCAGTTCTTC
-	TRBV7-9	TRBJ1-2	-	CASSREGYGYTF	TGTGCCAGCAGCCGGGAGGGCTATGGCTACACCTTC
-	TRBV7-8	TRBJ1-5	-	CASSLNWGGNQPQHF	TGTGCCAGCAGCTTAAATTGGGGAGGCAATCAGCCCCAGCATTTT
-	TRBV6-1	TRBJ2-5	TRBD1	CASRGGQGGRETQYF	TGTGCCAGCAGGGGCGGACAGGGGGGTAGAGAGACCCAGTACTTC
-	TRBV5-5	TRBJ2-7	-	CASSFAEGRVSYLSSYEQYF	TGTGCCAGCAGCTTTGCGGAGGGAAGGGTGAGTTACCTCTCCTCCTACGAGCAGTACTTC
-	TRBV9	TRBJ2-6	TRBD1	CASSDRTGVVGANVLTF	TGTGCCAGCAGCGACCGGACAGGGGTGGTCGGGGCCAACGTCCTGACTTTC
few	TRBV7-6	TRBJ1-6	-	CASALGEGSPLHF	TGTGCCAGCGCATTGGGCGAGGGTTCACCCCTCCACTTT